This T cell receptor beta chain was identified in a study of early T cells in non-severe SARS-CoV-2 infection. Study background: Chains were not paired, and sequencing was done on bulk RNA from unsorted whole blood.

The CDR3 extends over 16 amino acids. Germline V gene sequence: CDR1 SGHNT, CDR2 YENEEA. V shed 4 bases, J shed 8 bases, and the junction held 9 bases outside the gene matches. Points on this clonotype: A much larger clone is a single base away; this may be a read error.

One entry per CDR3 protein, called by TCRdb with MiXCR from the 5' RACE reads. The sample lists about 83,000 distinct CDR3 sequences; 9% to 15% were seen once. The rearrangement joins TRBV11-3 to TRBJ2-1; TRBD2 aligns across 12 bases. This receptor was obtained from an adult who was a healthcare worker with PCR-confirmed SARS-CoV-2 infection or an uninfected control (not recorded which). Material for sequencing was whole blood. Written as DNA, the CDR3 is TGTGCCAGCAGCTCAGGGGTGACTAGCGGGAGAGATGAGCAGTTCTTC. It yields the protein CASSSGVTSGRDEQFF.